This paragraph reports one TCR beta chain. Those who participated ranged in age from roughly 18 to 89 years and resided in approximately 26 US areas. The assay was immunoSEQ multiplex PCR, and TCRdb's table has in-frame clones only and misses some. The sample has approximately 300,000 clones, more than 85% seen once. The sample is drawn from a study of blood T cell repertoires in COVID-19. Material: PBMCs or T cells enriched from blood (not recorded which). This sequence was found in a young woman who had been exposed to COVID-19.

The CDR3 sequence is CASSGQGWSPLHF. The CDR3 DNA reads as TGTGCCAGCAGTGGCCAGGGATGGTCACCCCTCCACTTT. The rearrangement links TRBV2 to TRBJ1-6, with TRBD1 as a possible D gene (5 bases). Deletions cut 4 bases from V and 10 bases from J, with 11 bases between. The CDR3 runs 13 residues. Germline-derived CDR1 and CDR2 are SNHLY and FYNNEI.